Presented here are 31 T cell receptor beta chains from one specimen sequenced in a study of blood T cell repertoires in COVID-19. Repertoires were generated with immunoSEQ multiplex PCR, while TCRdb's copy carries only in-frame clones and drops some. The table has 87,000 or so clones, approximately 79% seen once. The sample taken for sequencing was peripheral blood. The receptors stem from a woman older than 75 with active or convalescent COVID-19.

This sequence joins TRBV3-1 (or the pseudogene TRBV3-2) and TRBJ1-3; 8 bases align to TRBD1. The CDR3 length is 15 residues. V lost 1 base to trimming and J lost 4 bases; unmatched junction nucleotides: 3. From germline, CDR1 is LGHDT and CDR2 YNNKEL (reference sequence). CDR3 in amino acids: CASSQVRQGGNTIYF. The CDR3 coding sequence is TGTGCCAGCAGCCAAGTTAGACAGGGGGGAAACACCATATATTTT.

The V call is TRBV9, the J call TRBJ2-2, with TRBD2 matching over 10 bases. This CDR3 region has 16 residues. The V segment lost 4 bases and the J segment 5 bases; nucleotides outside the gene matches: 8. Germline CDR1 reads SGDLS; CDR2 reads YYNGEE. DNA for the CDR3: TGTGCCAGCAGCCCCCTTCTAGCGGGAGAAACCGGGGAGCTGTTTTTT. The encoded protein is CASSPLLAGETGELFF. The full variable domain, rest sourced from reference TRBV9 and TRBJ2-2, is DSGVTQTPKHLITATGQRVTLRCSPRSGDLSVYWYQQSLDQGLQFLIQYYNGEERAKGNILERFSAQQFPDLHSELNLSSLELGDSALYFCASSPLLAGETGELFFGEGSRLTVL.

V usage is TRBV5-4 and J usage is TRBJ2-7, with TRBD2 matching over 14 bases. The germline V gene encodes CDR1 SGHNT and CDR2 YYREEE (reference sequence). The J segment lost 7 bases and the V segment lost 2 bases, leaving 5 bases of the junction unmatched. This CDR3 contains 15 residues. CDR3 in amino acids: CASSFGLAGGPEQYF. Here the CDR3 DNA reads TGTGCCAGCAGCTTCGGACTAGCGGGAGGACCGGAGCAGTACTTC.

The gene calls are TRBV28 and TRBJ1-6; D may be TRBD1 (5 bases). V lost 6 bases to trimming and J lost 8 bases, with 17 bases between them. The germline gives CDR1 MDHEN, CDR2 SYDVKM. The CDR3 has 15 amino acids. The CDR3 DNA sequence: TGTGCCAGCAGCCCTCAGTGGGGCTCGGATTCACCCCTCCACTTT. Translated: CASSPQWGSDSPLHF.

This chain links TRBV30 with TRBJ1-6, with 7 bases aligning to TRBD1. The CDR3 is 15 residues long. V lost 1 base and J lost 10; bases outside the gene matches: 10. Per the germline V gene, CDR1 is GTSNPN and CDR2 is SVGIG (reference sequence). The CDR3 bases are TGTGCCTGGAGTGAATTAGACAGGGCGAGGTCACCCCTCCACTTT. Translated, it gives CAWSELDRARSPLHF.

This clone occurred a few times. V is TRBV5-1 and J is TRBJ1-5; 7 bases are shared with TRBD1. Unmatched junction bases numbered 4, after V lost 4 bases and J lost 0 bases. The CDR3 has 15 amino acids. Germline V lookup: CDR1 SGHRS, CDR2 YFSETQ. The CDR3 spells CASSQGGSSNQPQHF. DNA of the CDR3: TGCGCCAGCAGCCAGGGGGGAAGTAGCAATCAGCCCCAGCATTTT. The entire variable domain, with the rest obtained from reference TRBV5-1 and TRBJ1-5, is as follows: KAGVTQTPRYLIKTRGQQVTLSCSPISGHRSVSWYQQTPGQGLQFLFEYFSETQRNKGNFPGRFSGRQFSNSRSEMNVSTLELGDSALYLCASSQGGSSNQPQHFGDGTRLSIL.

This clone was recorded a few times. This chain connects TRBV9 to TRBJ1-6; D unresolved. The CDR3 length is 15 residues. Trimming removed 0 bases from V and 7 bases from J, with 11 bases in between. Germline V gene lookup returns CDR1 SGDLS and CDR2 YYNGEE. CDR3 bases: TGTGCCAGCAGCGTAGCTGAGCCAGCGAATTCACCCCTCCACTTT. This gives the protein CASSVAEPANSPLHF.

CDR3 DNA sequence: TGTGCCTGGCAGAGCGGGTCTGAAGCTTTCTTT. It encodes CAWQSGSEAFF. The chain joins TRBV30 to TRBJ1-1; D gene unclear. The germline V and J ends were trimmed by 5 bases and 6 bases, with 10 bases remaining between them. Germline CDR1 reads GTSNPN; CDR2 reads SVGIG (reference sequence). There are 11 residues in the CDR3.

The chain combines TRBV10-3 with TRBJ2-1; 7 nucleotides line up with TRBD1. Germline V CDR1 and CDR2: ENHRY, SYGVKD. The CDR3 runs 16 residues. The V segment lost 4 bases and the J segment 1 base; nucleotides outside the gene matches: 7. The CDR3 sequence is CAISVQGKGSYNEQFF. The CDR3 DNA reads as TGTGCCATCAGTGTACAGGGGAAAGGGTCCTACAATGAGCAGTTCTTC.

The chain uses TRBV30 and TRBJ2-6, with TRBD1 matching over 7 bases. The CDR3 has 15 residues. The V gene's germline CDR1 is GTSNPN and CDR2 SVGIG (reference sequence). Trimming took 2 bases from V and 2 from J; bases not matched to a gene: 3. In DNA, the CDR3 is TGTGCCTGGAGTTTTCAGGGGGCTGGGGCCAACGTCCTGACTTTC. Protein: CAWSFQGAGANVLTF.

The V call is TRBV14, the J call TRBJ1-1; a possible D gene is TRBD1 (6 bases). CDR3 length equals 13 residues. V was cut by 1 base and J by 9 bases, with 12 bases left in between. In germline, CDR1 is SGHDN, CDR2 FVKESK. The CDR3 is CASSQAGTSQAFF. CDR3 sequence (DNA): TGTGCCAGCAGCCAAGCTGGGACATCTCAAGCTTTCTTT.

The chain combines TRBV7-3 with TRBJ1-4; possibly TRBD1 for D (6 bases). The germline V gene encodes CDR1 SGHTA and CDR2 FQGTGA. The CDR3 extends over 15 amino acids. The ends were cut back, 5 bases at V and 3 bases at J, with 13 bases in the middle. The CDR3 loop reads CASSAQGLANEKLFF. The CDR3 region has the DNA TGTGCCAGCAGCGCGCAGGGGTTGGCTAATGAAAAACTGTTTTTT. The entire variable domain, with the rest obtained from reference TRBV7-3 and TRBJ1-4, is as follows: GAGVSQTPSNKVTEKGKYVELRCDPISGHTALYWYRQSLGQGPEFLIYFQGTGAADDSGLPNDRFFAVRPEGSVSTLKIQRTERGDSAVYLCASSAQGLANEKLFFGSGTQLSVL.

The V call is TRBV7-2, the J call TRBJ1-3; 9 bases match TRBD1. V lost 5 bases and J lost 2; bases outside the gene matches: 4. The CDR3 totals 15 residues. Germline V lookup: CDR1 SGHTA, CDR2 FQGNSA. CDR3 loop: CASSLQGATGNTIYF. The CDR3 DNA reads as TGTGCCAGCAGCCTACAGGGGGCTACTGGAAACACCATATATTTT.

This clone has a single count. The rearrangement joins TRBV3-1 (or the pseudogene TRBV3-2) to TRBJ2-2; the match to TRBD1 covers 7 bases. Per germline, CDR1 LGHDT and CDR2 YNNKEL (reference sequence). V lost 2 bases, J lost 6 bases, and 9 bases stayed unmatched. CDR3 length equals 16 residues. The CDR3 loop reads CASSQPGTAVSGELFF. DNA for the CDR3: TGTGCCAGCAGCCAACCCGGGACAGCTGTCTCCGGGGAGCTGTTTTTT.

V usage is TRBV9 and J usage is TRBJ1-2; 8 bases match TRBD1. Per the germline V gene, CDR1 is SGDLS and CDR2 is YYNGEE. The V segment lost 4 bases and the J segment 1 base; nucleotides outside the gene matches: 3. The CDR3 totals 14 residues. CDR3 sequence reads: CASSRTGNNYGYTF. The CDR3 DNA sequence: TGTGCCAGCAGCCGGACAGGGAATAACTATGGCTACACCTTC.

The chain joins TRBV18 to TRBJ1-1; D unclear. The CDR3 sequence is 16 residues long. In germline, CDR1 is KGHSH, CDR2 LQKENI. The germline V and J ends were trimmed by 3 bases and 2 bases, with 16 bases remaining between them. CDR3 region: CASSPRGRTDNTEAFF. Written as DNA, the CDR3 is TGTGCCAGCTCACCCCGTGGGAGGACCGACAACACTGAAGCTTTCTTT.

This rearrangement joins TRBV7-3 to TRBJ1-2, with a possible D match to TRBD1 (6 bases). The CDR3 is 14 amino acids. V lost 0 bases, J lost 8 bases, and 13 bases lay in between. CDR1 is SGHTA, CDR2 FQGTGA, per germline. This CDR3 reads CASSLTAGGRGYTF. The CDR3 DNA reads TGTGCCAGCAGCTTAACGGCCGGGGGGCGAGGCTACACCTTC.

This chain uses TRBV2 with TRBJ2-3, with TRBD2 as a possible D gene (6 bases). Germline V gene lookup returns CDR1 SNHLY and CDR2 FYNNEI. Trimming pared 2 bases from V and 1 base from J, leaving 16 bases between. The CDR3 is 17 residues long. The CDR3 bases are TGTGCCAGCAGTGAATATTCCCGACTAGTCTGCACAGATACGCAGTATTTT. It encodes CASSEYSRLVCTDTQYF.

The gene calls are TRBV29-1 and TRBJ2-7, with D perhaps matching TRBD2 (5 bases). V dropped 4 bases and J dropped 2 bases, with 6 bases sitting between them. CDR3 length: 11 residues. Germline V gene lookup returns CDR1 SQVTM and CDR2 ANQGSEA. CDR3 loop: CSVAGTYEQYF. The CDR3 nucleotides read TGCAGCGTTGCGGGGACCTACGAGCAGTACTTC.

This sequence joins TRBV9 and TRBJ2-2, with D perhaps TRBD1 (5 bases). Trimming shortened V by 3 bases and J by 3 bases, and 15 bases separated the two germline ends. In germline, CDR1 is SGDLS, CDR2 YYNGEE. This CDR3 is built from 16 residues. The CDR3 protein is CASSAGNRFDTGELFF. The CDR3 bases are TGTGCCAGCAGCGCCGGCAACAGGTTCGACACCGGGGAGCTGTTTTTT.

This clone was counted a single time. V usage is TRBV7-3 and J usage is TRBJ1-2, with D maybe TRBD1 (6 bases). From germline, CDR1 is SGHTA and CDR2 FQGTGA. V was cut by 7 bases and J by 7 bases, with 31 bases left in between. This CDR3 has 18 residues. The CDR3 nucleotides are TGTGCCAGCACCTCTGGTGGGGGCAGGGACCATCCGGGTAGTGGCTACACCTTC. Residues: CASTSGGGRDHPGSGYTF.

In its sample, this clone was seen a few times. The chain is built from TRBV9 and TRBJ1-6; D perhaps matches TRBD1 (5 bases). The CDR3 has 14 residues. The germline V gene encodes CDR1 SGDLS and CDR2 YYNGEE. Trimming left V 2 bases short and J 7 bases short, with 10 bases between. The CDR3 spells CASSVTGPNSPLHF. CDR3 in DNA: TGTGCCAGCAGCGTTACAGGCCCCAATTCACCCCTCCACTTT.

V gene TRBV7-2 combines with J gene TRBJ1-1; tentative D call: TRBD1 (6 bases). The V and J ends lost 4 bases and 0 bases respectively, with 12 bases between them. Looked up from germline, CDR1 is SGHTA and CDR2 is FQGNSA. The CDR3 runs to 15 residues. As DNA, the CDR3 is TGTGCCAGCAGCTCACAGGGAATCATGAACACTGAAGCTTTCTTT. Protein sequence: CASSSQGIMNTEAFF. Variable domain in full (rest from reference TRBV7-2 and TRBJ1-1): GAGVSQSPSNKVTEKGKDVELRCDPISGHTALYWYRQSLGQGLEFLIYFQGNSAPDKSGLPSDRFSAERTGGSVSTLTIQRTQQEDSAVYLCASSSQGIMNTEAFFGQGTRLTVV.

The rearrangement links TRBV6-5 to TRBJ1-5; TRBD1 agrees at 7 bases. The CDR3 loop spans 14 amino acids. The germline V gene has CDR1 MNHEY and CDR2 SVGAGI. Trimming took 4 bases from V and 5 from J; bases not matched to a gene: 5. The CDR3 sequence is CASSLGQWDQPQHF. The CDR3 nucleotides are TGTGCCAGCAGTTTGGGACAGTGGGATCAGCCCCAGCATTTT.

This clone has just a few counts. The chain links TRBV27 to TRBJ2-7; maybe TRBD1 (5 bases). Trimming took off 5 bases at V and 6 bases at J, with 11 bases between the two ends. Germline CDR1 reads MNHEY; CDR2 reads SMNVEV (reference sequence). The length of the CDR3 is 12 residues. The CDR3 nucleotides are TGTGCCAGCAGTGGCCAGGGTACCGAGCAGTACTTC. Translated: CASSGQGTEQYF.

The V gene is TRBV9, the J gene TRBJ1-3; D is possibly TRBD1 (5 bases). The germline V and J ends were trimmed by 2 bases and 3 bases, with 6 bases remaining between them. Germline CDR1 SGDLS, CDR2 YYNGEE. CDR3 length: 13 residues. This CDR3 is CASSVTGGNTIYF. Here the CDR3 DNA reads TGTGCCAGCAGCGTCACAGGTGGAAACACCATATATTTT.

The chain employs TRBV7-6 and TRBJ2-2, with 8 nucleotides matching TRBD1. CDR1 is SGHVS, CDR2 FNYEAQ, per germline. This CDR3 is 15 amino acids long. After removal of 5 bases from V and 4 bases from J, the junction contained 6 bases not matched to a gene. CDR3 residues: CASSQGQGGTGELFF. The CDR3 DNA reads as TGTGCCAGCAGCCAAGGACAGGGAGGCACCGGGGAGCTGTTTTTT.

The DNA of the CDR3 is TGTGCCAGCAGCGCCCCCCCCGGGACTAGCGACTATTACGAGCAGTACTTC. Protein sequence: CASSAPPGTSDYYEQYF. J is TRBJ2-7 and V is TRBV9; 10 bases match TRBD2. There are 17 residues in the CDR3. The germline V gene has CDR1 SGDLS and CDR2 YYNGEE. The V gene end was trimmed by 3 bases and the J gene end by 4 bases; junction bases not matched to a gene: 13.

This sequence joins TRBV11-2 and TRBJ1-3, with D possibly being TRBD1 (5 bases). The CDR3 is made up of 14 amino acids. Trimming removed 3 bases from V and 2 bases from J, with 8 bases in between. CDR1 SGHAT and CDR2 FQNNGV come from the germline V gene. For the CDR3, the DNA is TGTGCCAGCAGCTTTCAGGGTGCTGGAAACACCATATATTTT. It is translated as CASSFQGAGNTIYF.

This clone showed up just once. This chain uses TRBV18 with TRBJ1-5; D perhaps matches TRBD1 (6 bases). From germline, CDR1 is KGHSH and CDR2 LQKENI. The length of the CDR3 is 16 residues. The ends were cut back, 1 base at V and 0 bases at J, with 10 bases in the middle. The CDR3 DNA is TGTGCCAGCTCACCACGGACAGCTAATAGCAATCAGCCCCAGCATTTT. Protein product: CASSPRTANSNQPQHF.

The V call is TRBV27, the J call TRBJ2-3, with a weak D call TRBD2 (5 bases). The length of the CDR3 is 14 residues. Germline V lookup: CDR1 MNHEY, CDR2 SMNVEV (reference sequence). Trimming shortened V by 7 bases and J by 2 bases, and 13 bases separated the two germline ends. The CDR3 DNA sequence: TGTGCCAGCAAAAGTTCGGGATCCACAGATACGCAGTATTTT. Translating it yields CASKSSGSTDTQYF.